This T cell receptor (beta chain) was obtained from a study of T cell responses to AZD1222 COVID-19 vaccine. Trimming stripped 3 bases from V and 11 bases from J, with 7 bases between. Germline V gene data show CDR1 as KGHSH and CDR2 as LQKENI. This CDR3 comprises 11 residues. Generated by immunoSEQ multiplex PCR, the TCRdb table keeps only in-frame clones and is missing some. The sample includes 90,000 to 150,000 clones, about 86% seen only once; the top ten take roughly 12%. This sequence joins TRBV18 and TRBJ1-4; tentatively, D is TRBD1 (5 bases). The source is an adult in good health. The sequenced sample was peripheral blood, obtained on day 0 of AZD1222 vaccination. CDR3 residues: CASSPDKKLFF. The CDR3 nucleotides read TGTGCCAGCTCACCGGACAAGAAACTGTTTTTT.